The source of this T cell receptor (beta chain) is a study of shared clonotypes between healthy human individuals (dated by TCRdb to the early 2020s). About the investigation overall: The cohort included a few men and a couple of women between 18 and 49 years of age. To estimate repertoire size and how much clonotype sharing occurs between individuals, the study deeply sequenced the blood TCR repertoires of a handful of healthy adults. For each donor, CD4 naive and CD4 memory were each given three plates, CD8 naive was given two plates, and CD8 memory was given one plate. To increase sequencing depth and limit assay-specific biases, different laboratories used diverse techniques to prepare libraries and sequence TCR repertoires. Per donor, leukapheresis produced somewhere between about 0.94 and 9.5 billion PBMCs.

Results and caveats for the whole study, not just this receptor: Compared with non-shared clonotypes, the clonotypes found in all four sorted-subset donors had higher generation probabilities. Pairwise subsampling led to the expectation that sequencing depth would affect the degree of clonotype sharing among donors. Only blood was sampled, and tissue TCR repertoires likely differ from those in blood. Because the study included only a small number of donors, the genetic and exposure-history diversity represented was limited. Naive subsets generally had larger estimated clonotype richness than memory subsets did. Across a few donors, approximately 5% of naive CD4, approximately 3.5% of naive CD8, approximately 2.5% of memory CD4, and approximately 0.4% of memory CD8 clonotypes were shared. Rarefaction of sorted-subset datasets indicated incomplete sequencing despite the large sequencing depth.

CDR1 and CDR2, per the germline V gene, are SGHAT and FQNNGV. Spanning cysteine to phenylalanine, the CDR3 consists of 16 amino acids. Only the CDR3 DNA is retained, 48 bases long and in frame from the first base. Trimming removed 2 bases from V and 7 bases from J, leaving 21 bases between the germline ends. The donors were healthy, HIV-negative adults with no recently reported acute infections or vaccinations. Every donor was a Caucasian adult living in Nashville, Tennessee, USA. CD4+ T cells were enriched by magnetic negative selection, after which naive cells were positively selected on CD45RA and the negative fraction was taken as the memory subset. After blood collection by leukapheresis, PBMCs were isolated using Ficoll-Histopaque density gradient centrifugation and then cryopreserved in the vapor phase of liquid nitrogen. Analytical flow cytometry was used to check the purity and quantity of every magnetically sorted T cell population. Genomic DNA was isolated from each sorted fraction and quantified by UV absorbance on a Nanodrop 2000c.

A note on this clone: Its antigen remains undetermined. The sample holds no much larger clone one base away, and base qualities are not on file.

TCR CDR3 regions were amplified from genomic DNA by multiplex PCR using the deep immunoSEQ assay. For each cell subset, the extracted genomic DNA was distributed evenly across all wells of several immunoSEQ 96-well plates, and each plate served as one replicate. Each replicate PCR for sorted subsets received approximately 220 ng genomic DNA, equal to roughly 33,000 T cell genomes. Purified libraries were measured with a Qubit 3.0 fluorometer, size-checked on a Bioanalyzer 2100, and measured again with the KAPA Library Quantification kit. Each immunoSEQ 96-well plate was sequenced on its own single-read 150-cycle Illumina NextSeq 550 flow cell. As for the authors' bioinformatics: Because only junctional sequences without quality scores were contained in the immunoSEQ output, filtering matching that applied to full-length reads could not be performed. Sequences were annotated with PyIR, a Python wrapper for IgBLAST v1.9, and V/J genes and CDR3 were assigned using IMGT germline references. Reads were filtered out if the reads had weak V/J assignments (E-value above 1e-6), no CDR3, stop codons, out-of-frame junctions, or ambiguous translated residues. A V3J clonotype was defined by an identical inferred V gene, J gene, and CDR3 amino acid sequence. To compute the percentage overlap between repertoires, the number of shared unique clonotypes was divided by the size of the smaller repertoire. Repertoire richness was assessed with RTK rarefaction, the Chao1 estimator, and Recon v2.1 estimates of unobserved clonotypes. For all TCRbeta clonotypes obtained by the gDNA method from a handful of donors, generation probabilities were computed with OLGA. TCRdb took over this immuneACCESS table, retaining in-frame rearrangements with V and J assigned. Such tables are incomplete; in checked studies, under half of the missing clones stem from an unresolved V gene, and the remainder is unexplained. V and J calls plus clone size are reproduced from that table; the DNA served to infer D and trimming. The sample table records roughly 2.4 million clones; approximately 96% of these occur just once. Approximately 0.13% of the sample belongs to the ten largest clones.

The TCR comes from a man between 18 and 35 years old in good health. The sample consisted of naive CD4+ T cells sorted from blood. According to the study, the label for this sample's cell subset or site signals: CD45RA+ positively selected. This chain is built from TRBV11-2 and TRBJ2-7; TRBD2 is perhaps the D gene, given 5 matching bases. In nucleotide form, the sequence is TGTGCCAGCAGCTTACGATTTAGCACGTTGACGGGGGAGCAGTACTTC. Its protein is CASSLRFSTLTGEQYF. The variable domain in full, with residues beyond the CDR3 obtained from the reference TRBV11-2 and TRBJ2-7 genes, is EAGVAQSPRYKIIEKRQSVAFWCNPISGHATLYWYQQILGQGPKLLIQFQNNGVVDDSQLPKDRFSAERLKGVDSTLKIQPAKLEDSAVYLCASSLRFSTLTGEQYFGPGTRLTVT.